Listed below are T cell receptor beta chains from one sample, sequenced in a study of blood T cells in healthy people across ages. TCRdb passed the 5' RACE reads through MiXCR, listing each CDR3 protein once. This table has 650,000 or so distinct CDR3 sequences, about 50% appearing once. The sample taken for sequencing was blood. The receptors stem from a woman older than 75 in good health. Each CDR3 is given with its conserved first and last residue. The D gene is left open where the match is weak. Clone size is shown for a subset of rows, as once, few, many or a class of expanded clone.

D: TRBD1
V: TRBV29-1
J: TRBJ2-5
size: NA
CDR3: CSVDRGVETQYF
DNA: TGCAGCGTGGACAGGGGTGTCGAGACCCAGTACTTC

D: NA
V: TRBV7-9
J: TRBJ2-5
size: NA
CDR3: CASSLELGRETQYF
DNA: TGTGCCAGCAGCTTAGAGCTAGGACGGGAGACCCAGTACTTC

D: NA
V: TRBV7-3
J: TRBJ2-1
size: many
CDR3: CASSQINQGSQFF
DNA: TGTGCCAGCAGCCAAATTAACCAGGGGTCGCAGTTCTTC

D: TRBD1
V: TRBV20-1
J: TRBJ2-7
size: NA
CDR3: CSARDRTPYEQYF
DNA: TGCAGTGCTAGGGACAGGACCCCCTACGAGCAGTACTTC

D: NA
V: TRBV5-1
J: TRBJ2-5
size: NA
CDR3: CASSFGQGAQQETQYF
DNA: TGCGCCAGCAGCTTCGGGCAGGGAGCCCAACAAGAGACCCAGTACTTC

D: TRBD1
V: TRBV25-1
J: TRBJ1-2
size: NA
CDR3: CASSDLTGGDGYTF
DNA: TGTGCCAGCAGTGACCTAACAGGGGGCGATGGCTACACCTTC

D: TRBD2
V: TRBV3-1
J: TRBJ2-7
size: NA
CDR3: CASSQESGRAPEQYF
DNA: TGTGCCAGCAGCCAAGAGAGCGGGAGGGCCCCCGAGCAGTACTTC

D: NA
V: TRBV29-1
J: TRBJ2-6
size: NA
CDR3: CSVGLIPHGRQGSSGANVLTF
DNA: TGCAGCGTTGGTCTGATTCCTCATGGGAGGCAGGGGAGCTCTGGGGCCAACGTCCTGACTTTC

D: TRBD2
V: TRBV12-3/TRBV12-4
J: TRBJ2-5
size: many
CDR3: CASSSAVLAGQETQYF
DNA: TGTGCCAGCAGTTCGGCCGTACTAGCGGGCCAAGAGACCCAGTACTTC

D: NA
V: TRBV28
J: TRBJ2-7
size: many
CDR3: CALRGQKYEQYF
DNA: TGTGCCCTACGGGGGCAAAAGTACGAGCAGTACTTC

D: NA
V: TRBV2
J: TRBJ1-6
size: NA
CDR3: CASNEPPGEVSPLHF
DNA: TGTGCCAGCAACGAACCCCCTGGGGAGGTCTCACCCCTCCACTTT

D: TRBD2
V: TRBV7-9
J: TRBJ2-1
size: NA
CDR3: CASSFSGSSLLVANEQFF
DNA: TGTGCCAGCAGCTTTAGCGGGAGTAGCCTCCTGGTGGCTAATGAGCAGTTCTTC

D: NA
V: TRBV6-5
J: TRBJ1-3
size: many
CDR3: CASSYAGGLSGNTIYF
DNA: TGTGCCAGCAGTTACGCCGGGGGTCTCTCTGGAAACACCATATATTTT

D: TRBD1
V: TRBV3-1
J: TRBJ2-7
size: NA
CDR3: CASSQDWTGFTYEQYF
DNA: TGTGCCAGCAGCCAAGACTGGACAGGATTCACCTACGAGCAGTACTTC

D: NA
V: TRBV6-6
J: TRBJ1-2
size: NA
CDR3: CSGSSQGNYGYTF
DNA: TGTTCCGGCAGCTCGCAAGGGAACTATGGCTACACCTTC

D: NA
V: TRBV20-1
J: TRBJ2-1
size: NA
CDR3: CSATTPRGYYNEQFF
DNA: TGCAGTGCTACCACTCCACGGGGCTATTACAATGAGCAGTTCTTC

D: NA
V: TRBV2
J: TRBJ2-2
size: NA
CDR3: CASLPGGLGTGELFF
DNA: TGTGCCAGCCTCCCTGGGGGGCTGGGGACCGGGGAGCTGTTTTTT

D: NA
V: TRBV5-6
J: TRBJ1-2
size: NA
CDR3: CASSLYGLGYGYTF
DNA: TGTGCCAGCAGCTTGTACGGGTTGGGCTATGGCTACACCTTC

D: TRBD1
V: TRBV6-5
J: TRBJ2-3
size: many
CDR3: CASTRTGTSTDTQYF
DNA: TGTGCCAGCACCCGGACAGGGACAAGCACAGATACGCAGTATTTT

D: TRBD2
V: TRBV20-1
J: TRBJ2-7
size: many
CDR3: CSARGLAGRYEQYF
DNA: TGCAGTGCTAGGGGCCTAGCGGGACGCTACGAGCAGTACTTC

D: TRBD2
V: TRBV20-1
J: TRBJ2-4
size: NA
CDR3: CSGGGLAKNIQYF
DNA: TGCAGTGGGGGGGGGTTAGCCAAAAACATTCAGTACTTC

D: NA
V: TRBV12-3/TRBV12-4
J: TRBJ1-2
size: many
CDR3: CASSFSRGRGGYTF
DNA: TGTGCCAGCAGTTTTTCCAGGGGAAGGGGTGGCTACACCTTC

D: TRBD2
V: TRBV7-2
J: TRBJ2-3
size: few
CDR3: CASSLGPSGRGTDTQYF
DNA: TGTGCCAGCAGCTTAGGGCCTAGCGGGAGAGGTACAGATACGCAGTATTTT

D: TRBD2
V: TRBV20-1
J: TRBJ2-3
size: many
CDR3: CSASPGLAGVGDTQYF
DNA: TGCAGTGCTAGCCCGGGACTAGCGGGAGTTGGGGATACGCAGTATTTT

D: TRBD2
V: TRBV11-2
J: TRBJ2-7
size: few
CDR3: CASSVLAGGEQYF
DNA: TGTGCCAGCAGCGTACTAGCGGGAGGCGAGCAGTACTTC

D: NA
V: TRBV6-6
J: TRBJ1-5
size: many
CDR3: CASSLRGVSNQPQHF
DNA: TGTGCCAGCAGTTTGAGGGGAGTGAGCAATCAGCCCCAGCATTTT

D: TRBD2
V: TRBV4-2
J: TRBJ2-7
size: NA
CDR3: CASSQGASGNFYEQYF
DNA: TGTGCCAGCAGCCAAGGGGCTAGCGGGAACTTCTACGAGCAGTACTTC

D: TRBD2
V: TRBV5-8
J: TRBJ2-5
size: NA
CDR3: CASSSIKEEGGLGPSYGQYF
DNA: TGTGCCAGCAGCTCTATTAAAGAGGAAGGCGGACTAGGCCCTTCCTACGGGCAGTACTTC